Listed below are T cell receptor beta chains from one sample, sequenced in a study of type 1 and type 2 diabetes patients. One entry per CDR3 protein results from TCRdb running MiXCR on the multiplex PCR reads. Among about 270,000 distinct CDR3 sequences, around 47% were seen once, and the ten largest hold roughly 13%. The sequenced sample was peripheral blood mononuclear cells (PBMCs). All receptors come from a young man with type 2 diabetes. Each CDR3 is given with its conserved first and last residue. D genes are given only for firm matches. Some rows have no size entry. The others give once, few or many, or a class for an expanded clone.

V gene: TRBV20-1
clone size: -
J gene: TRBJ2-7
D gene: -
CDR3 DNA: TGCAGTGCGCGAGACCTTGCCGGGGGATCCTACGAGCAGTACTTC
CDR3 protein: CSARDLAGGSYEQYF

V gene: TRBV20-1
clone size: once
J gene: TRBJ2-7
D gene: TRBD2
CDR3 DNA: TGCAGTGCTAGACAGCGGGGAACCTACGAGCAGTACTTC
CDR3 protein: CSARQRGTYEQYF

V gene: TRBV4-3
clone size: -
J gene: TRBJ2-7
D gene: TRBD1
CDR3 DNA: TGCGCCAGCAGCCAAGATGGGGACAGGGCCTACGAGCAGTACTTC
CDR3 protein: CASSQDGDRAYEQYF

V gene: TRBV6-4
clone size: -
J gene: TRBJ1-1
D gene: TRBD1
CDR3 DNA: TGTGCCAGCAGCCAGGCGACAGGGAAGAACACTGAAGCTTTCTTT
CDR3 protein: CASSQATGKNTEAFF

V gene: TRBV19
clone size: few
J gene: TRBJ2-7
D gene: -
CDR3 DNA: TGTGCCAGTAGTATTGGAGGCTCCCCCTCCTACGAGCAGTACTTC
CDR3 protein: CASSIGGSPSYEQYF

V gene: TRBV7-9
clone size: -
J gene: TRBJ2-3
D gene: TRBD2
CDR3 DNA: TGTGCCAGCAGCCGGGCTAGCGGGGGGGCCTCAGATACGCAGTATTTT
CDR3 protein: CASSRASGGASDTQYF

V gene: TRBV19
clone size: few
J gene: TRBJ2-1
D gene: -
CDR3 DNA: TGTGCCAGTAGTATTTCGGGGGATGAGCAGTTCTTC
CDR3 protein: CASSISGDEQFF

V gene: TRBV2
clone size: -
J gene: TRBJ2-5
D gene: -
CDR3 DNA: TGTGCCAGCAGCTACGGGCTTCAAGAGACCCAGTACTTC
CDR3 protein: CASSYGLQETQYF

V gene: TRBV20-1
clone size: -
J gene: TRBJ2-1
D gene: TRBD2
CDR3 DNA: TGCAGTGCTAGGACTAGCGGGAGGTACGATGAGCAGTTCTTC
CDR3 protein: CSARTSGRYDEQFF

V gene: TRBV13
clone size: once
J gene: TRBJ1-6
D gene: TRBD1
CDR3 DNA: TGTGCCAGCAGCTCTATGACAGGGTTAAGATCACCCCTCCACTTT
CDR3 protein: CASSSMTGLRSPLHF

V gene: TRBV11-3
clone size: -
J gene: TRBJ2-3
D gene: -
CDR3 DNA: TGTGCCAGCAGCTTGGGCCAGGGGAGAGATACGCAGTATTTT
CDR3 protein: CASSLGQGRDTQYF

V gene: TRBV27
clone size: few
J gene: TRBJ2-7
D gene: -
CDR3 DNA: TGTGCCAGCAGTTCGTTGGACAGCCCCTACGAGCAGTACTTC
CDR3 protein: CASSSLDSPYEQYF

V gene: TRBV6-6
clone size: -
J gene: TRBJ1-5
D gene: TRBD1
CDR3 DNA: TGTGCCAGCAGTTTAAGGGGGCTGGGTCAGCCCCAGCATTTT
CDR3 protein: CASSLRGLGQPQHF

V gene: TRBV29-1
clone size: -
J gene: TRBJ1-2
D gene: -
CDR3 DNA: TGCAGCGTTGCGACAGTGAACTATGGCTACACCTTC
CDR3 protein: CSVATVNYGYTF

V gene: TRBV18
clone size: few
J gene: TRBJ1-1
D gene: TRBD1
CDR3 DNA: TGTGCCAGCCGTACAGGGGAGAACACTGAAGCTTTCTTT
CDR3 protein: CASRTGENTEAFF

V gene: TRBV5-1
clone size: -
J gene: TRBJ2-7
D gene: TRBD2
CDR3 DNA: TGCGCCAGCAGCTTGGAGGGGGGACTAGCGGGAGCCTACGAGCAGTACTTC
CDR3 protein: CASSLEGGLAGAYEQYF

V gene: TRBV27
clone size: -
J gene: TRBJ2-7
D gene: -
CDR3 DNA: TGTGCCAGCAGTTCCCTGGACCCATCTGACGAGCAGTACTTC
CDR3 protein: CASSSLDPSDEQYF

V gene: TRBV5-1
clone size: -
J gene: TRBJ2-7
D gene: TRBD2
CDR3 DNA: TGCGCCAGCAGCCTGACTAGCGGGAACTACGAGCAGTACTTC
CDR3 protein: CASSLTSGNYEQYF

V gene: TRBV4-3
clone size: -
J gene: TRBJ2-7
D gene: -
CDR3 DNA: TGCGCCAGCAGCCAGTTGGGGGGCCTGGATTACGAGCAGTACTTC
CDR3 protein: CASSQLGGLDYEQYF

V gene: TRBV28
clone size: once
J gene: TRBJ1-4
D gene: -
CDR3 DNA: TGTGCCAGCAGTTTAGGTGGGAGAAAACTGTTTTTT
CDR3 protein: CASSLGGRKLFF

V gene: TRBV27
clone size: -
J gene: TRBJ2-1
D gene: -
CDR3 DNA: TGTGCCAGCAGCCCCCCTGGGGGTTCAACGCTCTTC
CDR3 protein: CASSPPGGSTLF

V gene: TRBV6-7
clone size: few
J gene: TRBJ1-4
D gene: -
CDR3 DNA: TGTGCCAGCAGTTTCCGTGAAAAACTGTTTTTT
CDR3 protein: CASSFREKLFF

V gene: TRBV2
clone size: -
J gene: TRBJ1-4
D gene: -
CDR3 DNA: TGTGCCAGCAAGAAGGGGTGGGGGGACTCAACTAATGAAAAACTGTTTTTT
CDR3 protein: CASKKGWGDSTNEKLFF

V gene: TRBV19
clone size: -
J gene: TRBJ2-1
D gene: TRBD1
CDR3 DNA: TGTGCCAGTACCGGGACAGGGGGCAATGAGCAGTTCTTC
CDR3 protein: CASTGTGGNEQFF

V gene: TRBV29-1
clone size: -
J gene: TRBJ1-2
D gene: TRBD1
CDR3 DNA: TGCAGCGTCGTTCTTCGGGACAGGTCCTATGGCTACACCTTC
CDR3 protein: CSVVLRDRSYGYTF

V gene: TRBV15
clone size: -
J gene: TRBJ2-1
D gene: TRBD2
CDR3 DNA: TGTGCCACCAGCAGAGAAGTAGCGGGAGGGCCCAATGAGCAGTTCTTC
CDR3 protein: CATSREVAGGPNEQFF

V gene: TRBV7-7
clone size: -
J gene: TRBJ1-1
D gene: -
CDR3 DNA: TGTGCCAGCAGCTTAACCCCGTCAGCTGAAGCTTTCTTT
CDR3 protein: CASSLTPSAEAFF

V gene: TRBV7-2
clone size: -
J gene: TRBJ2-1
D gene: -
CDR3 DNA: TGTGCCAGCAGCTTATTTAGCCTCTTGGGGTTTGAATGGGACTCCAATGAGCAGTTCTTC
CDR3 protein: CASSLFSLLGFEWDSNEQFF

V gene: TRBV4-1
clone size: few
J gene: TRBJ1-1
D gene: -
CDR3 DNA: TGCGCCAGCAGCCAAGGACAGTCGAGCACTGAAGCTTTCTTT
CDR3 protein: CASSQGQSSTEAFF

V gene: TRBV30
clone size: -
J gene: TRBJ1-1
D gene: -
CDR3 DNA: TGTGCCTGGAGTGAAGCAGGGAGAACTGAAGCTTTCTTT
CDR3 protein: CAWSEAGRTEAFF

V gene: TRBV2
clone size: -
J gene: TRBJ1-1
D gene: -
CDR3 DNA: TGTGCCAGCACCCCAGGGGCGAACACTGAAGCTTTCTTT
CDR3 protein: CASTPGANTEAFF

V gene: TRBV7-2
clone size: -
J gene: TRBJ2-3
D gene: TRBD2
CDR3 DNA: TGTGCCAGCAGTAACCTAGCGGGAGTGCCAGATACGCAGTATTTT
CDR3 protein: CASSNLAGVPDTQYF

V gene: TRBV7-6
clone size: -
J gene: TRBJ2-3
D gene: TRBD2
CDR3 DNA: TGTGCCAGCAGCTTCCCTGGGACTAGCGGGGGGGCCGGGACAGATACGCAGTATTTT
CDR3 protein: CASSFPGTSGGAGTDTQYF

V gene: TRBV28
clone size: -
J gene: TRBJ1-2
D gene: -
CDR3 DNA: TGTGCCAGCAGCGAGACTCCTTCCTATGGCTACACCTTC
CDR3 protein: CASSETPSYGYTF

V gene: TRBV15
clone size: -
J gene: TRBJ2-5
D gene: -
CDR3 DNA: TGTGCCACGGCTAGCAGATCCCAAGAGACCCAGTACTTC
CDR3 protein: CATASRSQETQYF

V gene: TRBV12-3/TRBV12-4
clone size: -
J gene: TRBJ2-7
D gene: TRBD1
CDR3 DNA: TGTGCCAGCAGCCGATCCGGGACAGGGGTGACCTACGAGCAGTACTTC
CDR3 protein: CASSRSGTGVTYEQYF

V gene: TRBV27
clone size: -
J gene: TRBJ1-6
D gene: -
CDR3 DNA: TGTGCCAGCAGTTTCTATTTGGGCCGTGGATCACCCCTCCACTTT
CDR3 protein: CASSFYLGRGSPLHF

V gene: TRBV11-3
clone size: few
J gene: TRBJ1-1
D gene: -
CDR3 DNA: TGTGCCAGCAGCTTAGGACGGGGTGATAGTGAAGCTTTCTTT
CDR3 protein: CASSLGRGDSEAFF

V gene: TRBV9
clone size: -
J gene: TRBJ2-1
D gene: -
CDR3 DNA: TGTGCCAGCAGCGTATCTAACCGCGGTGAGCAGTTCTTC
CDR3 protein: CASSVSNRGEQFF

V gene: TRBV30
clone size: -
J gene: TRBJ2-7
D gene: -
CDR3 DNA: TGTGCCTGGTCGATGGGACACTACTACGAGCAGTACTTC
CDR3 protein: CAWSMGHYYEQYF

V gene: TRBV2
clone size: few
J gene: TRBJ2-5
D gene: TRBD2
CDR3 DNA: TGTGCCACCGTGAAGCCTAGCGGGAGGGCCGTTACTGAGACCCAGTACTTC
CDR3 protein: CATVKPSGRAVTETQYF